This is a list of T cell receptor beta chains from one sample in a study of identical twins. From the 5' RACE reads, TCRdb called clonotypes with MiXCR, one entry per CDR3 protein. The table records around 370,000 distinct CDR3 sequences, approximately 10% of them present only once. Sample: naive T cells sorted from blood. These receptors were collected from a woman aged 45 to 65 in good health. The CDR3 runs from the conserved cysteine through the conserved F or W. D genes are given only for firm matches. Size values are once, few and many counts, or a class for expanded clones, and some rows have none.

j_call d_call clone_size v_call cdr3_aa cdr3_nt
TRBJ2-1 NA many TRBV10-3 CAISEWQGNNEQFF TGTGCCATCAGTGAATGGCAGGGGAACAATGAGCAGTTCTTC
TRBJ2-1 TRBD2 many TRBV6-2/TRBV6-3 CASSPGLAGDEQFF TGTGCCAGCAGCCCGGGACTAGCGGGGGATGAGCAGTTCTTC
TRBJ1-1 TRBD1 NA TRBV2 CASIGQGMNTEAFF TGTGCCAGCATCGGACAGGGTATGAACACTGAAGCTTTCTTT
TRBJ1-1 NA many TRBV13 CASSSGRLNTEAFF TGTGCCAGCAGCTCGGGACGCCTGAACACTGAAGCTTTCTTT
TRBJ2-2 NA NA TRBV7-2 CASSYQGATGELFF TGTGCCAGCAGCTACCAGGGTGCCACCGGGGAGCTGTTTTTT
TRBJ2-5 NA many TRBV25-1 CASRETGHQETQYF TGTGCCAGCAGAGAGACCGGCCACCAAGAGACCCAGTACTTC
TRBJ2-5 NA NA TRBV5-1 CASSVLPDQETQYF TGCGCCAGCAGCGTTCTCCCTGACCAAGAGACCCAGTACTTC
TRBJ1-2 NA few TRBV30 CAWSLIYGYTF TGTGCCTGGAGTCTGATTTATGGCTACACCTTC
TRBJ1-1 NA many TRBV6-4 CASSDSIRGGGTEAFF TGTGCCAGCAGTGACTCGATTAGGGGAGGGGGCACTGAAGCTTTCTTT
TRBJ2-5 NA many TRBV10-3 CAISESGRAQYF TGTGCCATCAGTGAGTCGGGGCGGGCCCAGTACTTC
TRBJ2-1 TRBD2 many TRBV7-2 CASSLAAGVLNEQFF TGTGCCAGCAGCTTAGCAGCGGGAGTTCTGAATGAGCAGTTCTTC
TRBJ2-2 NA few TRBV11-2 CASSFRSVELFF TGTGCCAGCAGCTTCCGTTCCGTGGAGCTGTTTTTT
TRBJ2-1 NA NA TRBV10-3 CAISESKTEPWFF TGTGCCATCAGTGAGTCTAAGACGGAGCCCTGGTTCTTC
TRBJ1-5 NA many TRBV20-1 CSGTRQDLLSNQPQHF TGCAGTGGCACGAGACAGGATTTACTTAGCAATCAGCCCCAGCATTTT
TRBJ2-7 TRBD2 NA TRBV25-1 CASTGGNEQYF TGTGCCAGCACGGGAGGGAACGAGCAGTACTTC
TRBJ2-3 NA few TRBV14 CASSRLTPADTQYF TGTGCCAGCAGCAGGCTGACCCCAGCAGATACGCAGTATTTT
TRBJ2-1 NA NA TRBV21-1 CASSITTSPISYNEQFF TGTGCCAGCAGCATAACGACTAGTCCCATCTCCTACAATGAGCAGTTCTTC